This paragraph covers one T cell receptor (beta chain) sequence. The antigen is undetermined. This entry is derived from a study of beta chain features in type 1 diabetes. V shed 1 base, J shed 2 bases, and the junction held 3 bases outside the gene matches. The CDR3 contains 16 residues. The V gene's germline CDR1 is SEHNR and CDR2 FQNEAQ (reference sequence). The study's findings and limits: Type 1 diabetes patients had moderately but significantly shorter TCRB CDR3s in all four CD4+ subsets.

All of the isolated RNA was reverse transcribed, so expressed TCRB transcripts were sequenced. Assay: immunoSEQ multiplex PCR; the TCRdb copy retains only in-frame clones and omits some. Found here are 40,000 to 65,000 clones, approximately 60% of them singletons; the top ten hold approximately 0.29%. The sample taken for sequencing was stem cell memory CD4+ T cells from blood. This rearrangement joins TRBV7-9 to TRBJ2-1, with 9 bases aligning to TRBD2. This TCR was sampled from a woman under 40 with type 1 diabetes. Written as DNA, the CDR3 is TGTGCCAGCAGCTTAGAAGGGACTAGCCCCTACAATGAGCAGTTCTTC. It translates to CASSLEGTSPYNEQFF.